This T cell receptor (beta chain) was retrieved from a study of cytomegalovirus exposure and HLA in healthy donors. In germline, CDR1 is SGHRS, CDR2 YFSETQ. CDR3 length: 15 residues. Trimming at V came to 0 bases and at J to 7 bases, leaving 2 bases not matched to a gene. Study results and limitations: Accurate prediction of HLA-A and HLA-B alleles (for most subjects) was reportedly achieved from TCR beta sequences. Later analysis identified 15,000 to 20,000 TCR beta sequences associated with HLA alleles, using a false discovery rate threshold of 0.05. A further, later analysis showed that HLA-associated TCR beta chains (compared with equally common others) were more clonally expanded.

13 Jbeta primers and 60 Vbeta primers were used for the PCR. In the original workflow: Later, 80 million or so unique TCR beta chains were counted in an analysis, and about 10 million of them were shared. Only in-frame clones appear in the TCRdb table, and some are missing; sequencing was by immunoSEQ multiplex PCR. V, J and clone size were drawn from that table, and D and trimming were deduced from the DNA. The repertoire has over 120,000 clones, approximately 80% of them found once; the top ten carry roughly 3.8%. This clone has only a few counts. Its matching antigen is unknown. This chain joins TRBV5-1 and TRBJ2-1; 12 bases line up with TRBD2. The sample was PBMCs. The receptor comes from a male donor in good health and CMV-seronegative. The CDR3: CASSLVTSGSNEQFF. The CDR3 nucleotides are TGCGCCAGCAGCTTGGTGACTAGCGGGAGTAATGAGCAGTTCTTC.